This T cell receptor (beta chain) was captured in a study of early T cells in non-severe SARS-CoV-2 infection. Study context: Sequencing targeted bulk RNA from unsorted whole blood, leaving chains unpaired.

For this clonotype: The antigen remains undetermined.

This CDR3 spans 15 amino acids. Germline V gene data show CDR1 as SGDLS and CDR2 as YYNGEE. After removal of 5 bases from V and 4 bases from J, the junction contained 6 bases not matched to a gene. As part of library construction, unique molecular identifiers were attached to individual cDNA molecules. TCRdb reprocessed the 5' RACE reads with MiXCR, giving one entry per CDR3 protein. In the table there are about 88,000 distinct CDR3 sequences, 15% of which are singletons. Regarding the study as a whole: In VDJdb matching, anti-spike CD8 responses were favored while private and CD4 specificities went missing.

The clonotype originates from an adult who was a healthcare worker with PCR-confirmed SARS-CoV-2 infection or an uninfected control (not recorded which). The material sequenced was whole blood. V gene TRBV9 combines with J gene TRBJ2-1; 10 positions match TRBD2. CDR3 DNA sequence: TGTGCCAGCAGTTTAACTAGCGGGGATTACAATGAGCAGTTCTTC. Translation gives CASSLTSGDYNEQFF.